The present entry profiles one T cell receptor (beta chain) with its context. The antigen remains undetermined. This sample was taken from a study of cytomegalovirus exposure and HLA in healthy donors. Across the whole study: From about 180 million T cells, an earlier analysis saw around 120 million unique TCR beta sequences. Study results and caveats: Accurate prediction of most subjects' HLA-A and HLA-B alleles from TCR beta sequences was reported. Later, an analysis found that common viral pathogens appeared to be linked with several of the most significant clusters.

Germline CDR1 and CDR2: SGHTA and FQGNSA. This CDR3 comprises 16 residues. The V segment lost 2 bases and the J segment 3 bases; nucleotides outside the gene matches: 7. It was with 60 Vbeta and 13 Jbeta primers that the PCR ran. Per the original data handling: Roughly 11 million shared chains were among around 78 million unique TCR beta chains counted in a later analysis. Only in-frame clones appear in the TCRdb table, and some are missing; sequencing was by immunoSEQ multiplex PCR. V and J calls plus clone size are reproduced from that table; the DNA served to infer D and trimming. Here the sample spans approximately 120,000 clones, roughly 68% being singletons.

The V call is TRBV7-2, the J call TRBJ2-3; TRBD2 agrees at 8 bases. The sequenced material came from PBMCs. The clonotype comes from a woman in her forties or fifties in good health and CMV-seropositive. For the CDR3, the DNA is TGTGCCAGCAGCTTAAAAGCGGGGGCCCCGACAGATACGCAGTATTTT. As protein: CASSLKAGAPTDTQYF. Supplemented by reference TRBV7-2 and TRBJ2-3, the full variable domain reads GAGVSQSPSNKVTEKGKDVELRCDPISGHTALYWYRQSLGQGLEFLIYFQGNSAPDKSGLPSDRFSAERTGGSVSTLTIQRTQQEDSAVYLCASSLKAGAPTDTQYFGPGTRLTVL.